What follows describes a single T cell receptor beta chain. Germline V lookup: CDR1 MGHRA, CDR2 YSYEKL. The V and J ends lost 5 bases and 5 bases, in that order; junction bases with no gene match: 6. The length of the CDR3 is 15 residues. Here immunoSEQ multiplex PCR was the method, and the copy in TCRdb shows in-frame clones only, minus some. The sample records about 240,000 clones, approximately 90% being singletons. This record belongs to a study of blood T cell repertoires in COVID-19. This receptor was taken from a woman in her twenties or thirties who had recovered from COVID-19. What was sequenced was PBMCs or T cells enriched from blood (not recorded which). The gene calls are TRBV4-1 and TRBJ2-5, with 12 bases that match TRBD2. The CDR3 is CASSSRLAGEETQYF. CDR3 DNA: TGCGCCAGCAGCTCCCGACTAGCGGGGGAGGAGACCCAGTACTTC.